The present T cell receptor beta chain was sequenced within a study of STAT3 mutations in large granular lymphocyte leukemia (dated by TCRdb to about 2019). In terms of the full investigation: In roughly half of the longitudinally sequenced T-LGLL patients, canonical activating STAT3 mutations were detected. Over half of the T-LGLL patients were given one or more immunosuppressive therapy regimens, and around two fifths of the treated patients had a hematologic response. Patients with T-cell large granular lymphocyte leukemia underwent serial deep sequencing of TCRbeta CDR3 and STAT3 to reconstruct clonal hierarchy and dynamics. From an initial cohort of 200 to 250 LGL patients, roughly 19 representative T-LGLL cases were chosen for longitudinal sequencing of TCRbeta and STAT3. As controls, the study also included longitudinal sequencing of a couple of patients with natural killer LGL leukemia. On average, sequencing was done at approximately 4.2 time points per patient, with the number of samplings ranging from 2 to 8. The investigation overall reported the following: Every T-LGLL patient showed at least one immunodominant TCRbeta clonotype, and about half showed multiple immunodominant subclonotypes. Variable intervals between samplings and differing treatment regimens complicated linking therapy response to changes in TCR clonal burden. Because no samples were available when a clone first appeared, clonal expansion was inferred from samplings taken at other points. The burden of the dominant TCR clone was higher than the STAT3 mutant burden in several patients, which suggests that the STAT3 mutation arose secondarily inside a clone that had already expanded. Since codominant clonotypes persisted in some patients, a small but highly pathogenic clone may have gone undetected. TCR clonotype switching after therapy was observed in 6 of 18 patients, and all newly emerging clones were found to be STAT3 wild type.

The germline V gene gives CDR1 as SGHRS and CDR2 as YFSETQ. The V end loses 0 bases and the J end loses 4 bases, and a stretch of 9 bases separates them. Its CDR3 holds 14 amino acids, cysteine through phenylalanine. Just the 42-base CDR3 DNA is kept, in frame starting at base 1. Concerning this clone: Its antigen is not yet known. Within one base of it there is no much larger clone, and no base qualities were kept.

TCRbeta libraries were sequenced on an Illumina MiSeq, averaging roughly 41,000 productive templates per sample. Multiplex PCR amplification was used to generate TCRbeta CDR3 libraries with the immunoSEQ assay. Per the authors' processing: Repertoire diversity was calculated as previously defined, with values near 0 taken to indicate extremely monoclonal samples. The clones in this table, taken by TCRdb from immuneACCESS, are in-frame only. Not every clone is retained; where verified, under half of the shortfall comes from an unresolved V gene, and the cause of the rest is unknown. That table is the source of V, J and clone size, and D and trimming were worked out from the DNA. The sample table shows about 5,900 clones, and approximately 86% are seen once. Roughly 18% of the sample comes from the top ten. The same DNA, extracted from blood mononuclear cells, served for both TCR sequencing and STAT3 sequencing.

The receptor's source is a human donor with T large granular lymphocyte leukemia. Some clones in this sample may be carry-over from other donors' samples. This chain joins TRBV5-1 to TRBJ2-3, with TRBD2 as a weak D call on 6 bases. The sequenced sample was PBMCs. At the DNA level, the sequence is TGCGCCAGCAGCTTGGGACTAGAGGCAGATACGCAGTATTTT. Translated, this is CASSLGLEADTQYF.